This passage covers 32 T cell receptor beta chains from one sample sequenced in a study of cytomegalovirus exposure and HLA in healthy donors. This PCR relied on a set of 60 Vbeta primers and 13 Jbeta primers. The method was immunoSEQ multiplex PCR; TCRdb's version includes in-frame clones alone and lacks a portion of them. Among around 160,000 clones listed, approximately 78% were seen once. The sample taken for sequencing was PBMCs. Receptor source: a male donor in good health and CMV-seropositive.

The V call is TRBV27, the J call TRBJ2-7; no definite D call. CDR1 and CDR2 (germline): MNHEY, SMNVEV (reference sequence). V lost 2 bases, J lost 5 bases, and 10 bases lay in between. This CDR3 is built from 13 residues. The CDR3 region is CASSLGHPDEQYF. CDR3 sequence (DNA): TGTGCCAGCAGTTTAGGCCATCCTGACGAGCAGTACTTC.

V gene TRBV30 combines with J gene TRBJ2-4, with a possible D match to TRBD1 (6 bases). The CDR3 runs to 14 residues. Per the germline V gene, CDR1 is GTSNPN and CDR2 is SVGIG (reference sequence). The V gene lost 3 bases and the J gene lost 0 bases, with 9 bases spanning the gap. As DNA, the CDR3 is TGTGCCTGGAGACAGGGCTTAGCCAAAAACATTCAGTACTTC. Translated: CAWRQGLAKNIQYF.

Worth noting for this clone: The junction departs from germline at one end; a sequencing error may be responsible. V is TRBV7-2 and J is TRBJ2-1; 8 bases align to TRBD1. The V gene's germline CDR1 is SGHTA and CDR2 FQGNSA. The CDR3 is 11 residues long. The CDR3 loop is CASSSGQGSLF. The CDR3 bases are TGTGCCAGCAGCTCAGGACAGGGAAGCCTCTTC. The variable domain in full, completed from reference TRBV7-2 and TRBJ2-1, reads GAGVSQSPSNKVTEKGKDVELRCDPISGHTALYWYRQSLGQGLEFLIYFQGNSAPDKSGLPSDRFSAERTGGSVSTLTIQRTQQEDSAVYLCASSSGQGSLFGPGTRLTVL.

The V call is TRBV7-9, the J call TRBJ2-7; TRBD1 might be the D (6 bases). Trimming left V 4 bases short and J 6 bases short, with 7 bases between. There are 11 residues in the CDR3. Germline CDR1 reads SEHNR; CDR2 reads FQNEAQ (reference sequence). Here the CDR3 reads CASSSRGEQYF. In nucleotides, the CDR3 is TGTGCCAGCAGCTCCAGGGGCGAGCAGTACTTC.

The genes are TRBV27 and TRBJ1-2; maybe TRBD1 (5 bases). In germline, CDR1 is MNHEY, CDR2 SMNVEV (reference sequence). The ends were cut back, 4 bases at V and 6 bases at J, with 12 bases in the middle. This CDR3 has 13 amino acids. The CDR3 protein is CASSSLGANGYTF. In DNA, the CDR3 is TGTGCCAGCAGTTCCTTAGGGGCAAATGGCTACACCTTC.

This clone showed up just once. At one of its ends the junction is not consistent with the germline gene, which may arise from a read error. V is TRBV7-9 and J is TRBJ2-7; tentatively, D is TRBD2 (6 bases). Germline V gene data show CDR1 as SEHNR and CDR2 as FQNEAQ (reference sequence). The CDR3 length is 15 residues. CDR3 region: CSSSLFGGVGYEQYF. CDR3 bases: TGTTCCAGCAGCTTATTCGGAGGGGTCGGGTACGAGCAGTACTTC. The full variable domain, its missing parts supplied by reference TRBV7-9 and TRBJ2-7, is DTGVSQNPRHKITKRGQNVTFRCDPISEHNRLYWYRQTLGQGPEFLTYFQNEAQLEKSRLLSDRFSAERPKGSFSTLEIQRTEQGDSAMYLCSSSLFGGVGYEQYFGPGTRLTVT.

The J gene is TRBJ2-1, the V gene TRBV13; 10 bases fit TRBD2. The CDR3 consists of 17 residues. Trimming cost V 0 bases and J 6 bases; bases outside gene matches: 8. In germline, CDR1 is PRHDT, CDR2 FYEKMQ (reference sequence). The CDR3: CASSLGSSGGAINEQFF. The CDR3 nucleotides are TGTGCCAGCAGCTTAGGGTCGAGCGGGGGGGCCATCAATGAGCAGTTCTTC.

The chain combines TRBV28 with TRBJ2-3; TRBD1 might be the D (7 bases). The ends were cut back, 3 bases at V and 0 bases at J, with 10 bases in the middle. In germline, CDR1 is MDHEN, CDR2 SYDVKM. CDR3 size: 15 residues. The CDR3 sequence is CASSFAGGSTDTQYF. CDR3 bases: TGTGCCAGCAGTTTCGCAGGGGGGAGCACAGATACGCAGTATTTT.

The chain couples TRBV7-6 to TRBJ2-1; 10 bases align to TRBD1. Germline assignment: CDR1 SGHVS and CDR2 FNYEAQ. The CDR3 spans 16 residues. V was clipped by 4 bases and J by 0 bases; unmatched bases: 3. CDR3 sequence (DNA): TGTGCCAGCAGCTCTTGGACAGGGGGCTCCTACAATGAGCAGTTCTTC. This encodes CASSSWTGGSYNEQFF.

The V call is TRBV6-5, the J call TRBJ1-1, with no clear D. V gave up 5 bases and J gave up 0 bases, with 7 bases separating them. This CDR3 is 13 amino acids long. Germline assignment: CDR1 MNHEY and CDR2 SVGAGI. The CDR3 loop is CASSPRVNTEAFF. The CDR3 region has the DNA TGTGCCAGCAGTCCCCGGGTGAACACTGAAGCTTTCTTT.

A note on this clone: Other nucleotide sequences in the sample specify the same CDR3. The rearrangement links TRBV28 to TRBJ2-7, with 12 bases identical to TRBD1. This CDR3 is built from 14 residues. Germline lookup yields CDR1 MDHEN and CDR2 SYDVKM. With V trimmed by 7 bases and J by 4 bases, 5 bases remained unmatched. The CDR3 DNA reads as TGTGCCAGCATCCCGGGACAGGGGGCTTACGAGCAGTACTTC. This codes for CASIPGQGAYEQYF.

This clone has at least ten counts. V and J are TRBV5-4 and TRBJ2-2, with D possibly TRBD2 on 5 matching bases. V lost 2 bases and J lost 0, with 8 bases in between. This CDR3 region has 15 residues. CDR1 and CDR2 (germline): SGHNT, YYREEE (reference sequence). The CDR3 spells CASSLRGTNTGELFF. CDR3 nucleotide sequence: TGTGCCAGCAGCTTAAGAGGGACGAACACCGGGGAGCTGTTTTTT.

V is TRBV2 and J is TRBJ2-6, with no clear D. The CDR3 length is 15 residues. In germline, CDR1 is SNHLY, CDR2 FYNNEI. V shed 4 bases and J shed 0 bases, with 7 bases lying between them. The CDR3, as DNA: TGTGCCAGCAGTGCTGTGAGCTCTGGGGCCAACGTCCTGACTTTC. This sequence encodes CASSAVSSGANVLTF.

In its sample, this clone was seen once. The rearrangement uses TRBV25-1 and TRBJ2-3; D unclear. Germline-derived CDR1 and CDR2 are MGHDK and SYGVNS. V dropped 5 bases and J dropped 4 bases, with 4 bases sitting between them. The CDR3 extends over 11 amino acids. The CDR3 loop is CASSTADTQYF. Written as DNA, the CDR3 is TGTGCCAGCAGTACTGCAGATACGCAGTATTTT.

This chain connects TRBV4-1 to TRBJ1-1, with 9 bases matching TRBD1. The J segment lost 3 bases and the V segment lost 3 bases, leaving 2 bases of the junction unmatched. The CDR3 extends over 14 amino acids. In germline, CDR1 is MGHRA, CDR2 YSYEKL. CDR3 nucleotides: TGCGCCAGCAGCCAGGGACAGGGTTACACTGAAGCTTTCTTT. Translating gives CASSQGQGYTEAFF.

DNA of the CDR3: TGTGCCAGCAGCACAGTCTCTGGAAACACCATATATTTT. This sequence encodes CASSTVSGNTIYF. V and J are TRBV5-4 and TRBJ1-3, with D unclear. The CDR3 is made up of 13 amino acids. Trimming pared 4 bases from V and 0 bases from J, leaving 5 bases between. Germline CDR1 SGHNT, CDR2 YYREEE (reference sequence).

This chain joins TRBV5-6 and TRBJ2-2; the D gene is possibly TRBD2 (6 bases). The CDR3 loop spans 16 amino acids. The germline V gene encodes CDR1 SGHDT and CDR2 YYEEEE. Trimming removed 4 bases at V and 2 bases at J, with 15 bases between. The CDR3 loop is CASSPVARGNTGELFF. For the CDR3, the DNA is TGTGCCAGCAGCCCGGTGGCGCGGGGAAACACCGGGGAGCTGTTTTTT.

V is TRBV19 and J is TRBJ2-7; 15 bases line up with TRBD2. V lost 7 bases to trimming and J lost 4 bases; unmatched junction nucleotides: 5. This CDR3 region has 15 residues. CDR1 is LNHDA and CDR2 is SQIVND in the germline V gene (reference sequence). The CDR3 nucleotides are TGTGCCAGTACGGAGGGACTAGCGGGAGGTTACGAGCAGTACTTC. Encoded protein: CASTEGLAGGYEQYF. The variable domain in full, completed from reference TRBV19 and TRBJ2-7, reads DGGITQSPKYLFRKEGQNVTLSCEQNLNHDAMYWYRQDPGQGLRLIYYSQIVNDFQKGDIAEGYSVSREKKESFPLTVTSAQKNPTAFYLCASTEGLAGGYEQYFGPGTRLTVT.

V and J are TRBV5-6 and TRBJ2-1; TRBD2 agrees at 9 bases. The CDR3 covers 16 residues. V shed 1 base and J 2 bases; nucleotides not matched to a gene: 4. Germline-derived CDR1 and CDR2 are SGHDT and YYEEEE. The DNA of the CDR3 is TGTGCCAGCAGCTTGCCCACTAGCGGGCCCTACAATGAGCAGTTCTTC. Translated: CASSLPTSGPYNEQFF.

This chain connects TRBV4-3 to TRBJ1-5; D is unclear. The length of the CDR3 is 13 residues. Germline V lookup: CDR1 LGHNA, CDR2 YSLEER. The germline V and J ends were trimmed by 1 base and 7 bases, with 8 bases remaining between them. CDR3 protein: CASSQVLRQPQHF. The CDR3 bases are TGCGCCAGCAGCCAAGTTTTGCGGCAGCCCCAGCATTTT.

The rearrangement links TRBV5-1 to TRBJ2-2, with TRBD2 identical over 8 bases. The trim removed 4 bases at V and 7 bases at J, leaving 3 bases unmatched. CDR1 is SGHRS and CDR2 is YFSETQ in the germline V gene. The CDR3 is made up of 13 amino acids. CDR3 DNA sequence: TGCGCCAGCAGCCCAGCGGGGGACGGGGAGCTGTTTTTT. It yields the protein CASSPAGDGELFF.

The V gene is TRBV7-7, the J gene TRBJ2-7; the match to TRBD2 covers 13 bases. This CDR3 spans 15 amino acids. V lost 5 bases, J lost 2 bases, and 3 bases stayed unmatched. Germline CDR1 is SSHAT and CDR2 is FNYEAQ (reference sequence). The CDR3 loop is CASSPGLAGTYEQYF. The CDR3, as DNA: TGTGCCAGCAGCCCGGGACTAGCGGGGACCTACGAGCAGTACTTC.

This clone was seen only once. The rearrangement joins TRBV10-1 to TRBJ2-2; 9 nucleotides agree with TRBD1. This CDR3 comprises 16 residues. Germline V gene data show CDR1 as WNHNN and CDR2 as SYGVQD (reference sequence). Trimming removed 6 bases from V and 7 bases from J; junction bases left unmatched: 12. The CDR3, as DNA: TGCGCCAGCAGCGGGGGGACAGGGATGATTAGCGGGGAGCTGTTTTTT. The encoded protein is CASSGGTGMISGELFF.

V and J are TRBV6-5 and TRBJ1-2, with TRBD1 identical over 7 bases. The CDR3 loop spans 13 amino acids. Per germline, CDR1 MNHEY and CDR2 SVGAGI. Trimming at V came to 5 bases and at J to 2 bases, leaving 2 bases not matched to a gene. The CDR3 nucleotides read TGTGCCAGCAGTGGGGGACAGAACTATGGCTACACCTTC. As protein: CASSGGQNYGYTF.

V gene TRBV21-1 combines with J gene TRBJ2-6; the table names TRBD1, a call not compared with the DNA. TRBV21-1 counts as a pseudogene. This CDR3 contains 15 residues. Written as DNA, the CDR3 is TGTGCCAGCAGCAACAGGGCGACTGGGGCCAACGTCCTGACTTTC. Its protein is CASSNRATGANVLTF.

J is TRBJ2-7 and V is TRBV5-1; 8 nucleotides agree with TRBD2. V dropped 1 base and J dropped 3; count of bases not matched to a gene: 9. The CDR3 is 16 residues long. Per germline, CDR1 SGHRS and CDR2 YFSETQ. The CDR3 is CASSLKGGRWDYEQYF. The DNA for the CDR3 is TGCGCCAGCAGCTTGAAGGGCGGGAGGTGGGACTACGAGCAGTACTTC.

The genes are TRBV2 and TRBJ1-5; 7 nucleotides align to TRBD1. Germline V lookup: CDR1 SNHLY, CDR2 FYNNEI. The CDR3 runs to 17 residues. V gave up 6 bases and J gave up 0 bases; unmatched junction bases: 11. The chain's CDR3 is CASRGGPGGYSNQPQHF. CDR3 DNA: TGTGCCAGCAGAGGGGGGCCAGGGGGTTATAGCAATCAGCCCCAGCATTTT.

V gene TRBV30 combines with J gene TRBJ2-3; 15 positions agree with TRBD2. Germline lookup yields CDR1 GTSNPN and CDR2 SVGIG (reference sequence). The CDR3 contains 19 residues. With V trimmed by 2 bases and J by 4 bases, 13 bases remained unmatched. CDR3 sequence (DNA): TGTGCCTGGAGTAACACCGGGACTAGCGGGGGGAGCCTCCCAGATACGCAGTATTTT. It translates to CAWSNTGTSGGSLPDTQYF.

The rearrangement uses TRBV7-2 and TRBJ2-7; 10 bases map to TRBD2. The germline CDR1 and CDR2 sequences are SGHTA and FQGNSA. This CDR3 is built from 15 residues. V was pared by 6 bases and J by 1 base, with 6 bases of the junction left unmatched. In DNA, the CDR3 is TGTGCCAGCAGTCTGCTAGCGGGGGTTTCCTACGAGCAGTACTTC. Translation gives CASSLLAGVSYEQYF.

V gene TRBV27 combines with J gene TRBJ2-7, with 10 bases aligning to TRBD1. The germline V gene has CDR1 MNHEY and CDR2 SMNVEV (reference sequence). V shed 2 bases and J 3 bases; nucleotides not matched to a gene: 7. This CDR3 has 16 residues. CDR3 bases: TGTGCCAGCAGTTTACGAATGGGACAGGGGATCTACGAGCAGTACTTC. It specifies CASSLRMGQGIYEQYF.

Here the CDR3 DNA reads TGTGCCAGCAGCCCCGGACTAGCGGGACTCTACGAGCAGTACTTC. Its protein product is CASSPGLAGLYEQYF. The rearrangement links TRBV16 to TRBJ2-7; TRBD2 matches 12 bases. Germline V CDR1 and CDR2: KGHSY, FQNENV. The trim removed 4 bases at V and 3 bases at J, leaving 4 bases unmatched. The length of the CDR3 is 15 residues.

V gene TRBV19 combines with J gene TRBJ2-2; TRBD2 agrees at 7 bases. This CDR3 has 16 residues. Germline-derived CDR1 and CDR2 are LNHDA and SQIVND (reference sequence). V trimming: 6 bases; J trimming: 5 bases; junction bases outside the gene matches: 12. This chain's CDR3 is CASSHRLAGLTGELFF. The CDR3 DNA sequence: TGTGCCAGTAGCCATAGACTAGCTGGGCTGACCGGGGAGCTGTTTTTT.